This T cell receptor beta chain was found in a study of blood T cell repertoires in COVID-19 (dated by TCRdb to 2018 to 2020). In the study overall: Collaborator samples came from the United States, Italy and Spain and covered acute and convalescent phases of COVID-19. The material from the prospective study consisted of cDNA or gDNA derived from T cells, B-cell-depleted T cells, or PBMCs. The dataset comprised deeply sampled blood TCRbeta repertoires from subjects exposed to, actively infected with, or recovered from COVID-19. The repertoires were released in a freely available public database meant as a resource for research on the immune response to SARS-CoV-2. The samples were drawn from the first 160 participants of the ongoing ImmuneRACE study and from 950 to 1,500 subjects provided by 6 global collaborators. Sample metadata almost always included a de-identified subject ID, COVID-19 status, age in years and sex. HLA class I and class II types, where available, came from metadata supplied by the sample provider rather than from assay-based typing.

Paper-wide results and their limitations: Clinical and demographic metadata were provided uncurated, with the amount varying by source and participant.

The collaborating institutions used their own protocols to collect whole blood in K2EDTA tubes. For TCRbeta analysis, collaborators shipped samples as frozen whole blood, isolated PBMCs, or DNA extracted from either of those sample types. V is pruned by 2 bases and J by 5 bases, leaving 16 bases of the junction without a gene match. The cysteine opens and the phenylalanine closes a CDR3 of 18 amino acids. Only the CDR3 DNA is retained, 54 bases long and in frame from the first base. CDR1 and CDR2 were assigned from the germline V gene as MDHEN and SYDVKM. Remarks on this clone: Its antigen target is currently unknown. There are no base qualities to consult, and no much larger clone falls within one base.

The immunoSEQ Assay, a bias-controlled multiplex PCR, was used to amplify TCRbeta CDR3 regions from genomic DNA. Processing in the source paper ran as follows. Within the assay, amplification of reference gene primers was used to estimate how many nucleated cells each sample contained. Sequence reads were collapsed and filtered to measure the absolute abundance of every unique TCRbeta CDR3 rearrangement. For each sample, productive Simpson clonality was calculated as the square root of Simpson's diversity index over productive rearrangements. The table was pulled from immuneACCESS by TCRdb, which kept in-frame rearrangements only. Such tables lose some clones; where checked, under half of the loss comes from unresolved V genes, and the rest has no known cause. V, J and clone size reflect that table, while D and trimming were determined from the DNA. Across this sample there are roughly 200,000 clones, with more than 75% seen only once. The ten most abundant clones make up around 4.9% of the sample.

The chain is assembled from TRBV28 and TRBJ1-1, and TRBD1 aligns with 8 junction nucleotides. This clonotype was obtained from a woman older than 75 with acute or convalescent COVID-19. The source material was peripheral blood. For the CDR3, the sequence is CASSLLSLQYRGATEAFF. The DNA is TGTGCCAGCAGTTTACTTTCGCTCCAATACAGGGGGGCGACTGAAGCTTTCTTT.